This T cell receptor beta chain came from a study of patients and donors after allogeneic stem cell transplantation. This clonotype was found a few times. V lost 2 bases and J lost 7, with 11 bases in between. Germline V gives CDR1 SGHAT, CDR2 FQNNGV. The CDR3 loop spans 13 amino acids. TCRdb re-analysed the RT-PCR reads in MiXCR, keeping a single row per CDR3 protein. The repertoire consists of 800,000 to 1,000,000 distinct CDR3 sequences, with about a sixth occurring once and the leading ten covering approximately 5.9%. The chain links TRBV11-2 to TRBJ1-1; D possibly corresponds to TRBD1 (6 bases). This TCR was sampled from a human donor who was either an allogeneic HSCT recipient or a stem cell or donor lymphocyte infusion donor (not recorded which). It is not recorded whose cells these are; they may come from a transplant donor. The material sequenced was blood, either unsorted or a sorted T cell fraction (not recorded which). CDR3 protein: CASSLRAGDEAFF. As DNA, the CDR3 is TGTGCCAGCAGCTTAAGGGCAGGGGATGAAGCTTTCTTT.